This paragraph reports one TCR beta chain. Its antigen specificity is not known. Base qualities are missing; no much larger clone stands one base away. The data were obtained in a study of graft-versus-host responses after intestinal transplantation listed by TCRdb under 2021. Looking at the study overall: Recipients received multivisceral, liver-intestinal, or isolated intestinal transplants. Graft-versus-host and host-versus-graft alloreactive T cell clones were tracked in the graft, circulation and bone marrow after intestinal transplantation using bulk TCR-beta CDR3 sequencing. Instead of going to the commercial service, samples from a few later patients were sequenced in-house on an Illumina MiSeq and processed with MiXCR. Of the roughly 24 intestinal transplant recipients enrolled in the cohort, one of whom was a retransplant, a few patients without pretransplant specimens were excluded. To identify alloreactive clones, pre-transplant mixed lymphocyte reaction products were sequenced and then compared with unstimulated pre-transplant donor and recipient T cells. A peak of at least 4% donor T cells among recipient peripheral blood mononuclear cells was the definition used for donor T cell macrochimerism. Anti-thymocyte globulin induction was given to all recipients, followed by maintenance tacrolimus and steroids for approximately 3 years.

The CDR3 goes from the cysteine to the phenylalanine over 13 residues. The only DNA kept is the CDR3, 39 bases in frame from the first base. Trimming removed 5 bases from V and 4 bases from J, leaving 8 bases between the germline ends. From a lookup of the germline V gene, CDR1 and CDR2 are MNHGY and SVAAGI. Interpreted using the paper, the time point label stands for: cells obtained before transplantation from donor or recipient. CD3+CD4+ and CD3+CD8+ populations were FACS-sorted from unstimulated pre-transplant donor and recipient cells taken from spleen or lymph nodes. Study-wide findings and limitations: The conclusions were limited by the relatively low number and heterogeneity of the intestinal transplant patients. In the allografts of patients with donor T cell macrochimerism, GvH to HvG T cell clonal ratios were high. GvH clones were detected in recipient bone marrow, and some of these GvH clones were observed earlier in ileal mucosa or blood, consistent with an intestinal mucosal origin. Early after transplant, peak levels of circulating GvH clones were associated with declines in HvG clones.

Library preparation used the immunoSEQ multiplex PCR assay. For most patients, genomic DNA was isolated with the Qiagen DNeasy Blood and Tissue Kit and shipped frozen to Adaptive Biotechnologies for TCR sequencing. High-throughput TCR-beta CDR3 sequencing of genomic DNA from most patients was performed by Adaptive Biotechnologies. The original pipeline was this. TCR sequencing data for approximately 19 patients were retrieved from Adaptive's ImmunoSEQ software; three other patients were processed with MiXCR and VDJtools. CD4 versus CD8 sorting errors were corrected by removing sequences found in both subsets at a frequency ratio below 5:1. CDR3 nucleotide sequences shared by donor and recipient were removed because the origin of these sequences could not be assigned. At least 2-fold expansion over unstimulated cells and a minimum CFSE-low frequency of 0.002% (template counts) or 0.001% (read counts) were required for clones to be classified as alloreactive. Clones detected in sequenced pre-transplant spleen, lymph node, or MLR CFSE-low populations of the donor or recipient were defined as mappable. Cumulative frequency of alloreactive clones was calculated as a percentage of all sequences weighted by copy number. TCRdb limited this immuneACCESS table to in-frame rearrangements with V and J called. A share of clones is missing; checked studies link under half to unresolved V genes, and the rest is unexplained. That table supplies the V and J calls and clone size; D and trimming were determined from the DNA. The sample has more than 80,000 clones on record, about 87% of them singletons. Roughly 0.3% of the sample is taken by the ten largest.

Sequencing was performed on unstimulated CD4+ T cells sorted from spleen or lymph node cells, taken before transplant. This receptor chain uses TRBV6-9 and TRBJ2-2; the D gene is unclear. The receptor comes from a human donor who was the organ donor for an intestinal transplant. In nucleotides, the sequence is TGTGCCAGCAGTCCCCCGGGCACCGGGGAGCTGTTTTTT. This is translated as CASSPPGTGELFF.